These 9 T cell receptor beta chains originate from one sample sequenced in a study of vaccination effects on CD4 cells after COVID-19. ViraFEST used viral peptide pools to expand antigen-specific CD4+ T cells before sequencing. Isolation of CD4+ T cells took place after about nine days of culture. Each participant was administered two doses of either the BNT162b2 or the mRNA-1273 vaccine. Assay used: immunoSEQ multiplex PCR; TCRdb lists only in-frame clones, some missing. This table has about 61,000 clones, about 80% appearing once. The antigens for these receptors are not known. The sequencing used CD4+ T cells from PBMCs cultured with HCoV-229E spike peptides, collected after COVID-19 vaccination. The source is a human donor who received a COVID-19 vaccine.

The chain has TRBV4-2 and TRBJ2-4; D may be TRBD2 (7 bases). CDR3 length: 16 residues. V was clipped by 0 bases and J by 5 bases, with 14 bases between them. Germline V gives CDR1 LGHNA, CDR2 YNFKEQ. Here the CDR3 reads CASSQDPGGGENIQYF. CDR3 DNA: TGTGCCAGCAGCCAAGACCCGGGGGGCGGGGAAAACATTCAGTACTTC.

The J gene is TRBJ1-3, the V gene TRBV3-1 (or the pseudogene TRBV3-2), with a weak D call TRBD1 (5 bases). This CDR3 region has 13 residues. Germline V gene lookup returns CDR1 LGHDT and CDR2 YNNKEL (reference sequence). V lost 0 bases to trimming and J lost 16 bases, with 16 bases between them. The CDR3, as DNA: TGTGCCAGCAGCCAAGATTATAAAGGGACCAACTATTTT. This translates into CASSQDYKGTNYF.

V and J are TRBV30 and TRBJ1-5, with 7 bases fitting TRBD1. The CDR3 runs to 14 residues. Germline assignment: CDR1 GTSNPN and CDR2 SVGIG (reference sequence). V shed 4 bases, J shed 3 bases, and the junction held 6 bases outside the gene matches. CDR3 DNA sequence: TGTGCCTGGAATTCGGGACAGCTCAATCAGCCCCAGCATTTT. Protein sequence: CAWNSGQLNQPQHF.

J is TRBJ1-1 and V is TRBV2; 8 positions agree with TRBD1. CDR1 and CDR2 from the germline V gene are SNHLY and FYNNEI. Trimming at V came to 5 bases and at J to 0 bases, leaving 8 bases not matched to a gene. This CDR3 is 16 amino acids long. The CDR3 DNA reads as TGTGCCAGCAGTTATACAGGGGGAAGGATGAACACTGAAGCTTTCTTT. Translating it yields CASSYTGGRMNTEAFF.

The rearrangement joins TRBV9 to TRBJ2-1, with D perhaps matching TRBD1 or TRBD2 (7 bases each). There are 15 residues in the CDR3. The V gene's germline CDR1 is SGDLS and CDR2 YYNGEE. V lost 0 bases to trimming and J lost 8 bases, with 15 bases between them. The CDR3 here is CASSVVGGQGDEQFF. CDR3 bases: TGTGCCAGCAGCGTAGTGGGGGGGCAGGGGGATGAGCAGTTCTTC.

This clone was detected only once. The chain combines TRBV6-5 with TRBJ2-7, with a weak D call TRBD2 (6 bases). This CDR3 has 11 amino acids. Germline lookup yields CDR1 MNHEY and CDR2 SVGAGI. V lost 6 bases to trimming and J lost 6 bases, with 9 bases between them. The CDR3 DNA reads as TGTGCCAGCAGATTGGGGGGCGAGCAGTACGTC. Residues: CASRLGGEQYV.

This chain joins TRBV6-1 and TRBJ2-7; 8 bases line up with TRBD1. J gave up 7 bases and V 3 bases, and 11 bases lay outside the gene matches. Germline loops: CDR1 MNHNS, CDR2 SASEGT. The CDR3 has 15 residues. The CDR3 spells CASSDRGRAVKEQYV. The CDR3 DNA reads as TGTGCCAGCAGTGACAGGGGGCGCGCAGTAAAGGAGCAGTACGTC.

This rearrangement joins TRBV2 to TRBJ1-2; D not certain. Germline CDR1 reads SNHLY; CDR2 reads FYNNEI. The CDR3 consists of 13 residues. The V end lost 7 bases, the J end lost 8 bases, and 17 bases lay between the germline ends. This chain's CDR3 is CASNRQALEGYTF. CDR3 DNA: TGTGCCAGCAATAGGCAGGCCCTGGAGGGCTACACCTTC.

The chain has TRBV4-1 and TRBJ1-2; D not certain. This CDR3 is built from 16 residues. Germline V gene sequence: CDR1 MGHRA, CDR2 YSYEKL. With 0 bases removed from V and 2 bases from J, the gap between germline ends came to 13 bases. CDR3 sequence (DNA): TGCGCCAGCAGCCAAGATTCCGGCGGAGCGAACTATGGCTACACCTTC. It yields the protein CASSQDSGGANYGYTF.